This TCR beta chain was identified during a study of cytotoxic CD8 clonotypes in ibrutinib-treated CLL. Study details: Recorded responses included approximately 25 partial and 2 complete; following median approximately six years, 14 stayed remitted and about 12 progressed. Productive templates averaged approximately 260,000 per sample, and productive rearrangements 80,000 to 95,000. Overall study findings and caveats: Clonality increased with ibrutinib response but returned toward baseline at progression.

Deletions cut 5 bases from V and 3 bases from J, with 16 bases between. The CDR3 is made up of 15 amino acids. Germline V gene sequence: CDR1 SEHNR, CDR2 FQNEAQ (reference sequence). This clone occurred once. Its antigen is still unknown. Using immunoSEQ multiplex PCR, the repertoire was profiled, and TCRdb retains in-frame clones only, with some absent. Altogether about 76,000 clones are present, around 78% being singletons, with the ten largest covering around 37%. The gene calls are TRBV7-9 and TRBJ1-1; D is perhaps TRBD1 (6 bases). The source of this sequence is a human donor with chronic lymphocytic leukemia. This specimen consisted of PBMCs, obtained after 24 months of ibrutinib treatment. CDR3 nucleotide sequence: TGTGCCAGCAGCAAACAGGGAGGGGGTGACACTGAAGCTTTCTTT. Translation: CASSKQGGGDTEAFF.